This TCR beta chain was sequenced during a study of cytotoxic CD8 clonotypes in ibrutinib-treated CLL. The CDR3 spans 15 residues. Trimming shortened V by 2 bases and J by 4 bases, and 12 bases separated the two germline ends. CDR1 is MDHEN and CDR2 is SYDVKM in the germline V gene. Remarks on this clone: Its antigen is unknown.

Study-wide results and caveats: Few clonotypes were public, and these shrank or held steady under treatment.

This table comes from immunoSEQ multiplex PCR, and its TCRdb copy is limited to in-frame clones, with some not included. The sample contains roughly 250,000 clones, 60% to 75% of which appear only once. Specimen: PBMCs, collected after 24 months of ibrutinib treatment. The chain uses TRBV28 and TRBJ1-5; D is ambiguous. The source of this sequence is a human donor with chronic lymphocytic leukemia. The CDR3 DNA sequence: TGTGCCAGCAGTTTACCATGGATGGGGAATCAGCCCCAGCATTTT. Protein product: CASSLPWMGNQPQHF.